The 8 T cell receptor beta chains below all came from one sample that was sequenced in a study of T-cell reconstitution after alpha-beta-depleted transplantation in children. Unique molecular identifiers tagged the TCRbeta library. Each CDR3 protein gets one entry after TCRdb re-called the PCR reads with MiXCR. The data contain approximately 110,000 distinct CDR3 sequences, under 25% of them singletons. Sequencing used PBMCs, mostly from graft donor cells, obtained 180 days after TCRalphabeta/CD19-depleted stem cell transplant. These receptor sequences come from a male patient aged 2 to 9 who had a stem cell transplant for chronic granulomatous disease, so the T cells may come from the graft donor.

This clonotype was found many times. This chain joins TRBV29-1 and TRBJ2-3; TRBD1 aligns across 7 bases. The V and J ends lost 4 bases and 2 bases, in that order; junction bases with no gene match: 6. Per germline, CDR1 SQVTM and CDR2 ANQGSEA. This CDR3 comprises 14 residues. The CDR3 DNA is TGCAGCGTTGCAGGGGGTGCCCCCACAGATACGCAGTATTTT. Its protein product is CSVAGGAPTDTQYF.

This clonotype was seen at least ten times. The gene calls are TRBV12-3 or TRBV12-4 and TRBJ2-7; D not resolved. Trimming removed 6 bases at V and 3 bases at J, with 9 bases between. This CDR3 is 12 amino acids long. CDR3 bases: TGTGCCAGCAGCCCGATATTCTACGAGCAGTACTTC. Residues: CASSPIFYEQYF.

This clonotype was observed many times. V usage is TRBV5-5 and J usage is TRBJ1-1; a possible D gene is TRBD1 (6 bases). The V end lost 3 bases, the J end lost 5 bases, and 20 bases lay between the germline ends. CDR1 is SGHKS, CDR2 YYEKEE, per germline (reference sequence). This CDR3 has 16 amino acids. The CDR3 DNA sequence: TGTGCCAGCAGCTCCCCGGTCGGGACATTGGCGACTGAAGCTTTCTTT. Translated, it gives CASSSPVGTLATEAFF.

The CDR3 nucleotides are TGTGCCAGCAGTCTTAAAACAGGGGGAGAGACCCAGTACTTC. This sequence encodes CASSLKTGGETQYF. The gene calls are TRBV12-3 or TRBV12-4 and TRBJ2-5, with TRBD1 identical over 8 bases. This CDR3 comprises 14 residues. V gave up 5 bases and J gave up 4 bases; unmatched junction bases: 6.

V is TRBV7-9 and J is TRBJ2-2; D unclear. The V gene's germline CDR1 is SEHNR and CDR2 FQNEAQ (reference sequence). Between the trimmed V and J ends, which lost 4 bases and 0 bases, there was a span of 12 bases. This CDR3 has 16 amino acids. DNA for the CDR3: TGTGCCAGCAGCTCCGGAGCAGGATCGAACACCGGGGAGCTGTTTTTT. Its translation is CASSSGAGSNTGELFF.

Within the sample, this clonotype is medium-sized. At one of its ends the junction is not consistent with the germline gene, which may arise from a read error. The chain combines TRBV7-8 with TRBJ2-1, with D maybe TRBD2 (7 bases). The germline CDR1 and CDR2 sequences are SGHVS and FQNEAQ. This CDR3 has 14 amino acids. The CDR3 nucleotides read TGTGCCAGCAGCGTAGCGGGTGGGGGCGATGAGCAGTTCTTC. It translates to CASSVAGGGDEQFF.

The V call is TRBV12-3 or TRBV12-4, the J call TRBJ2-7; D may be TRBD2 (6 bases). The CDR3 runs to 13 residues. V lost 6 bases, J lost 4 bases, and 13 bases lay in between. CDR3 residues: CASSDPGEYEQYF. CDR3 sequence (DNA): TGTGCCAGCAGCGACCCGGGGGAGTACGAGCAGTACTTC.

This clonotype occurred many times. The chain links TRBV7-2 to TRBJ2-3; tentative D call: TRBD1 (6 bases). The germline V and J ends were trimmed by 4 bases and 0 bases, with 8 bases remaining between them. The CDR3 runs to 14 residues. Germline V gene data show CDR1 as SGHTA and CDR2 as FQGNSA. CDR3 sequence reads: CASSYDRSTDTQYF. In DNA form, the CDR3 reads TGTGCCAGCAGCTACGACAGGAGCACAGATACGCAGTATTTT.